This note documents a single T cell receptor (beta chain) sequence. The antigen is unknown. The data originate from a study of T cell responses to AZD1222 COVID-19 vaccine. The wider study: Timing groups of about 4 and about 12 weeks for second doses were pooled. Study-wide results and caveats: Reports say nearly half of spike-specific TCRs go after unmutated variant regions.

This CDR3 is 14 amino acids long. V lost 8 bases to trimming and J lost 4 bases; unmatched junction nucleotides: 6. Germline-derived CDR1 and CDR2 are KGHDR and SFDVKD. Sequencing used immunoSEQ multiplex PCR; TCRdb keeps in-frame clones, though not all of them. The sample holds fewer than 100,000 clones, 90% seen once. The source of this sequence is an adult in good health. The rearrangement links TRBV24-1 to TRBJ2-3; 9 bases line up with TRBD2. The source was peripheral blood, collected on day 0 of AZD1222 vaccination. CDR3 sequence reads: CATMAGGRADTQYF. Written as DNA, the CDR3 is TGTGCCACCATGGCGGGGGGGAGGGCAGATACGCAGTATTTT.